The rows below give T cell receptor beta chains drawn from one sample of a study of T cells in Graves' hyperthyroidism and ophthalmopathy. TCRdb called the multiplex PCR reads again in MiXCR, with one record for every CDR3 protein. The data hold about 98,000 distinct CDR3 sequences, with 40% observed a single time. Sequencing input: peripheral blood or thyroid tissue (not recorded which). Receptors originate from a woman aged 25 to 39 with Graves' hyperthyroidism. The CDR3 runs from the conserved cysteine through the conserved F or W. Each record gives: CDR3 protein, CDR3 DNA, D gene, clone size, V gene, J gene. The D gene is left open where the match is weak. The listing skips clone size in some rows; elsewhere it reads once, few, many or a size class.

CASSPYHNQLQHF,TGTGCCAGCAGCCCCTACCACAATCAGCTCCAGCATTTT,NA,NA,TRBV7-6,TRBJ1-5
CASRPQGDSEQYF,TGTGCCAGCAGACCACAGGGTGACTCCGAGCAGTACTTC,NA,few,TRBV28,TRBJ2-7
CATSLGRVTQETQYF,TGTGCCACTTCTCTGGGCAGGGTAACCCAAGAGACCCAGTACTTC,NA,many,TRBV28,TRBJ2-5
CASSFEGAEAFF,TGTGCCAGCAGCTTTGAGGGGGCTGAAGCTTTCTTT,NA,many,TRBV11-3,TRBJ1-1
CASSPAKTGTGDF,TGTGCCAGCAGCCCAGCCAAAACCGGGACAGGCGACTTC,TRBD1,many,TRBV7-2,TRBJ1-2
CASSTGANTEAFF,TGCGCCAGCAGCACCGGGGCGAACACTGAAGCTTTCTTT,NA,many,TRBV5-1,TRBJ1-1
CASSISGGQTQYF,TGCGCCAGCAGCATTAGCGGGGGGCAGACCCAGTACTTC,TRBD2,NA,TRBV5-1,TRBJ2-5
CASRSGQASYEQYF,TGTGCCAGCAGATCCGGACAGGCATCCTACGAGCAGTACTTC,TRBD1,many,TRBV2,TRBJ2-7
CASTLGQVGVGYTF,TGTGCCAGCACCCTGGGACAGGTTGGTGTTGGCTACACCTTC,TRBD1,many,TRBV2,TRBJ1-2
CSALSGHRGEQYF,TGCAGTGCCCTCTCGGGGCACCGCGGGGAGCAGTACTTC,NA,many,TRBV20-1,TRBJ2-7
CASRGTIGLGAFF,TGTGCCAGTAGGGGGACAATCGGCTTAGGAGCTTTCTTT,NA,many,TRBV19,TRBJ1-1
CASSPGSETQYF,TGTGCCAGCAGCCCGGGATCAGAGACCCAGTACTTC,NA,many,TRBV6-6,TRBJ2-5
CASSLATGMYYGYTF,TGCGCCAGCAGCTTGGCCACAGGGATGTACTATGGCTACACCTTC,NA,many,TRBV5-1,TRBJ1-2
CASSLAAGTRKSPLHF,TGTGCCAGCAGTTTGGCCGCCGGGACTAGAAAATCACCCCTCCACTTT,NA,NA,TRBV28,TRBJ1-6
CAFQRGQAPIPNQPQHF,TGTGCCTTCCAGCGGGGACAGGCCCCAATCCCGAATCAGCCCCAGCATTTT,TRBD1,once,TRBV11-2,TRBJ1-5
CASINRVTYEQYF,TGTGCCAGCATAAACAGGGTAACCTACGAGCAGTACTTC,NA,many,TRBV6-5,TRBJ2-7
CASSPGGTGDWETQYF,TGTGCCAGCAGCCCCGGGGGGACAGGGGATTGGGAGACCCAGTACTTC,TRBD1,many,TRBV7-2,TRBJ2-5
CASSSTGYNSPLHF,TGTGCCAGCAGCTCGACAGGGTATAATTCACCCCTCCACTTT,TRBD1,many,TRBV5-5,TRBJ1-6
CATSSLNGGETQYF,TGTGCCACCAGCAGCTTGAACGGAGGGGAGACCCAGTACTTC,NA,once,TRBV15,TRBJ2-5
CASSFAGPSGVQETQYF,TGTGCCAGCAGCTTCGCGGGGCCTAGCGGGGTACAAGAGACCCAGTACTTC,TRBD2,few,TRBV7-6,TRBJ2-5
CASSATGAAETQYF,TGTGCCAGCAGTGCCACAGGGGCGGCTGAGACCCAGTACTTC,TRBD1,many,TRBV2,TRBJ2-5
CAIKDRGGTDTQYF,TGTGCCATCAAGGACAGGGGAGGTACAGATACGCAGTATTTT,TRBD1,many,TRBV10-3,TRBJ2-3
CSASVGNQETQHF,TGCAGTGCTAGTGTCGGGAACCAAGAGACCCAGCATTTT,NA,NA,TRBV20-1,TRBJ1-5
CASSPDRDGGYTF,TGTGCCAGCTCACCAGACAGGGACGGTGGCTACACCTTC,TRBD1,few,TRBV18,TRBJ1-2
CASSLLAGGASTDTQYF,TGTGCCAGCAGCTTACTAGCGGGAGGGGCCTCCACAGATACGCAGTATTTT,TRBD2,few,TRBV7-9,TRBJ2-3
CASNKDGGYANHGYTF,TGTGCCAGCAACAAGGATGGGGGGTATGCTAACCATGGCTACACCTTC,NA,NA,TRBV6-6,TRBJ1-2
CASSSPVGGDNQPQHF,TGTGCCAGCAGCTCTCCTGTCGGCGGGGACAATCAGCCCCAGCATTTT,NA,NA,TRBV7-9,TRBJ1-5
CASSEASGGIYEQYF,TGTGCCAGCAGTGAAGCATCAGGGGGCATTTACGAGCAGTACTTC,TRBD1,many,TRBV6-1,TRBJ2-7
CASSLGVGSPLHF,TGTGCCAGCAGCTTAGGGGTAGGATCACCCCTCCACTTT,NA,many,TRBV7-3,TRBJ1-6
CASSPGYGYAF,TGTGCCAGCAGTCCAGGATATGGCTACGCCTTC,NA,NA,TRBV28,TRBJ1-2
CASSLSGGLFSGPEQYF,TGTGCCAGCAGCTTGTCAGGGGGCCTCTTTTCAGGGCCCGAGCAGTACTTC,TRBD1,once,TRBV5-4,TRBJ2-7
CASSLRIFGYTF,TGTGCCAGCAGCTTGAGGATATTTGGCTACACCTTC,NA,NA,TRBV11-2,TRBJ1-2
CASSPTTLTGGETQYF,TGCGCCAGCAGCCCCACCACCCTGACAGGAGGGGAGACCCAGTACTTC,NA,many,TRBV5-1,TRBJ2-5
CASRIQGWGYQPQHF,TGTGCCAGCAGAATACAGGGATGGGGCTATCAGCCCCAGCATTTT,NA,many,TRBV28,TRBJ1-5
CASSITGGDYGYTF,TGTGCCAGTAGTATTACAGGGGGCGACTATGGCTACACCTTC,TRBD1,many,TRBV19,TRBJ1-2
CASSRQGDEKLFF,TGCGCCAGCAGTCGACAGGGGGATGAAAAACTGTTTTTT,TRBD1,many,TRBV4-1,TRBJ1-4
CASSIPGGLVPTNTEAFF,TGTGCCAGCAGCATTCCAGGGGGTTTGGTACCTACGAACACTGAAGCTTTCTTT,TRBD1,many,TRBV7-9,TRBJ1-1
CASSPPPGQTGSPLHF,TGTGCCAGCAGCCCCCCCCCGGGACAGACGGGTTCACCCCTCCACTTT,TRBD1,once,TRBV7-9,TRBJ1-6
CATSTVGSRRPQHF,TGTGCCACCAGCACAGTGGGTTCGCGTCGGCCCCAGCATTTT,NA,NA,TRBV15,TRBJ1-5
CASSFGEVYNEKLFF,TGTGCCAGCAGCTTTGGGGAAGTTTATAATGAAAAACTGTTTTTT,NA,many,TRBV7-9,TRBJ1-4
CASSLQGNMETQYF,TGTGCCAGCAGCTTACAGGGGAATATGGAGACCCAGTACTTC,NA,NA,TRBV7-9,TRBJ2-5
CASSLLPDSGNTIYF,TGTGCCAGCAGCCTACTACCGGACAGCGGAAACACCATATATTTT,NA,many,TRBV6-6,TRBJ1-3
CASSPTGKKSFTEAFF,TGTGCCAGCAGCCCCACAGGTAAAAAAAGTTTCACTGAAGCTTTCTTT,NA,many,TRBV12-3/TRBV12-4,TRBJ1-1
CATSTTGRGNQPQHF,TGTGCCACCAGCACGACAGGTAGGGGCAATCAGCCCCAGCATTTT,NA,few,TRBV15,TRBJ1-5
CASTLRTSGRYEQYF,TGTGCCAGCACCCTTAGGACTAGCGGGAGATACGAGCAGTACTTC,TRBD2,NA,TRBV13,TRBJ2-7
CASSARDRNTGELFF,TGTGCCAGCAGCGCCCGGGACAGGAACACCGGGGAGCTGTTTTTT,TRBD1,NA,TRBV7-2,TRBJ2-2
CASSGRTGGLGPPLHF,TGTGCCAGCAGTGGCAGGACAGGGGGCCTAGGGCCACCCCTCCACTTT,TRBD1,NA,TRBV12-3/TRBV12-4,TRBJ1-6
CASRSTDEKLFF,TGTGCCAGCAGATCAACGGACGAAAAACTGTTTTTT,NA,many,TRBV6-5,TRBJ1-4
CASSLQGNTEAFFGNTIYF,NA,NA,NA,TRBV7-3,TRBJ1-3
CAGWNALPNQPQHF,TGTGCCGGCTGGAACGCGCTTCCAAATCAGCCCCAGCATTTT,NA,NA,TRBV2,TRBJ1-5
CSATTGTGETYEQYF,TGCAGTGCTACCACCGGGACAGGGGAGACCTACGAGCAGTACTTC,TRBD1,many,TRBV20-1,TRBJ2-7
CASSLDLSEQYF,TGTGCCAGCAGCTTAGATCTGAGCGAGCAGTACTTC,NA,many,TRBV11-2,TRBJ2-7
CAISETGTYSQPQHF,TGTGCCATCAGTGAGACCGGGACCTACAGTCAGCCCCAGCATTTT,NA,many,TRBV10-3,TRBJ1-5